A single sample gave rise to the 16 T cell receptor beta chains below, sequenced in a study of human T cells and chemical hapten exposure. TCRdb reprocessed the RACE reads via MiXCR and lists one record per CDR3 protein. The sample shows fewer than 350,000 distinct CDR3 sequences, 7.7% of them seen only once. This sample's time point: pre-sensitization, week 0. Treatment here: therapeutic diphenylcyclopropenone sensitization with weekly scalp DPC. The specimen was whole blood, collected in connection with sensitization to the hapten diphenylcyclopropenone (DPC). The receptor set was obtained from a man in his late teens or twenties with alopecia areata. Some clones in this sample may be carry-over from other donors' samples.

This clonotype was counted between two and nine times. This rearrangement joins TRBV2 to TRBJ1-3; unclear D gene. The length of the CDR3 is 14 residues. Trimming stripped 2 bases from V and 0 bases from J, with 5 bases between. Germline V gene data show CDR1 as SNHLY and CDR2 as FYNNEI. This CDR3 reads CASSESLSGNTIYF. CDR3 DNA: TGTGCCAGCAGTGAATCTCTCTCTGGAAACACCATATATTTT.

The chain uses TRBV28 and TRBJ1-2; weak D call: TRBD1 (6 bases). Germline V gene data show CDR1 as MDHEN and CDR2 as SYDVKM. The CDR3 loop spans 13 amino acids. V lost 6 bases to trimming and J lost 5 bases, with 13 bases between them. The CDR3 sequence: CASSERTAYGYTF. In nucleotides, the CDR3 is TGTGCCAGCAGCGAGAGGACAGCTTATGGCTACACCTTC.

The chain has TRBV20-1 and TRBJ1-5; D call uncertain. The V gene's germline CDR1 is DFQATT and CDR2 SNEGSKA (reference sequence). CDR3 size: 12 residues. V lost 5 bases and J lost 6, with 11 bases in between. Here the CDR3 reads CSAGEGIQPQHF. In DNA form, the CDR3 reads TGCAGTGCTGGCGAGGGAATTCAGCCCCAGCATTTT.

In its sample, this clonotype was seen a few times. The chain joins TRBV5-1 to TRBJ1-4, with D unclear. Germline CDR1 SGHRS, CDR2 YFSETQ. Trimming stripped 0 bases from V and 3 bases from J, with 9 bases between. This CDR3 contains 15 residues. CDR3 nucleotide sequence: TGCGCCAGCAGCTTGGGGCAGGCCTCTAATGAAAAACTGTTTTTT. It yields the protein CASSLGQASNEKLFF.

Remarks on this clonotype: A read error may produce the germline difference seen at one junction end. The chain joins TRBV3-1 to TRBJ2-2; 7 bases map to TRBD1. The CDR3 contains 16 residues. Germline V CDR1 and CDR2: LGHDT, YNNKEL (reference sequence). The CDR3 coding sequence is TGTGCCAGCAGCCACTTAGGGACAGTTAAAACCGGGGAGCTGCTTTTT. As protein: CASSHLGTVKTGELLF.

The chain uses TRBV29-1 and TRBJ2-2; D is ambiguous. Germline V gene data show CDR1 as SQVTM and CDR2 as ANQGSEA. V was clipped by 7 bases and J by 1 base, with 10 bases between them. This CDR3 contains 13 residues. The DNA for the CDR3 is TGCAGCGCCTACAAGGAGAACACCGGGGAGCTGTTTTTT. Its protein product is CSAYKENTGELFF.

J is TRBJ2-7 and V is TRBV5-1; D is perhaps TRBD1 (5 bases). Germline CDR1 reads SGHRS; CDR2 reads YFSETQ. The ends were cut back, 2 bases at V and 4 bases at J, with 10 bases in the middle. The CDR3 has 13 residues. This CDR3 is CASSLRGQYEQYF. As DNA, the CDR3 is TGCGCCAGCAGCTTAAGGGGTCAGTACGAGCAGTACTTC. The whole variable domain, remainder taken from reference TRBV5-1 and TRBJ2-7, is KAGVTQTPRYLIKTRGQQVTLSCSPISGHRSVSWYQQTPGQGLQFLFEYFSETQRNKGNFPGRFSGRQFSNSRSEMNVSTLELGDSALYLCASSLRGQYEQYFGPGTRLTVT.

The V call is TRBV6-5, the J call TRBJ2-7; tentatively, D is TRBD1 (6 bases). Between the trimmed V and J ends, which lost 8 bases and 0 bases, there was a span of 14 bases. CDR3 length equals 14 residues. Per germline, CDR1 MNHEY and CDR2 SVGAGI. The CDR3 region is CASSQGGDSYEQYF. DNA of the CDR3: TGTGCCAGCTCCCAAGGGGGTGACTCCTACGAGCAGTACTTC.

This clonotype was seen more than once but under ten times. The chain links TRBV2 to TRBJ1-5; D uncertain. Germline values: CDR1 SNHLY, CDR2 FYNNEI. This CDR3 is 14 amino acids long. Trimming cost V 8 bases and J 3 bases, with 14 bases left between them. In DNA, the CDR3 is TGTGCCAGCGAGGAGAACGGAGACAATCAGCCCCAGCATTTT. Translating gives CASEENGDNQPQHF. The whole variable domain, filled in from reference TRBV2 and TRBJ1-5, reads EPEVTQTPSHQVTQMGQEVILRCVPISNHLYFYWYRQILGQKVEFLVSFYNNEISEKSEIFDDQFSVERPDGSNFTLKIRSTKLEDSAMYFCASEENGDNQPQHFGDGTRLSIL.

The J gene is TRBJ2-3, the V gene TRBV20-1; D may be TRBD1 (6 bases). Looked up from germline, CDR1 is DFQATT and CDR2 is SNEGSKA (reference sequence). Trimming shortened V by 3 bases and J by 2 bases, and 9 bases separated the two germline ends. The length of the CDR3 is 13 residues. This chain's CDR3 is CSARTGYTDTQYF. The CDR3 DNA reads TGCAGTGCTAGGACAGGATACACAGATACGCAGTATTTT.

CDR3 region: CASSLRPNSNQPQHF. CDR3 DNA sequence: TGTGCCAGCAGTTTAAGACCCAATAGCAATCAGCCCCAGCATTTT. The chain joins TRBV6-5 to TRBJ1-5, with no clear D. Germline CDR1 MNHEY, CDR2 SVGAGI. This CDR3 contains 15 residues. With 4 bases removed from V and 0 bases from J, the gap between germline ends came to 10 bases.

The chain uses TRBV20-1 and TRBJ2-1, with 7 bases aligning to TRBD1. Germline V gives CDR1 DFQATT, CDR2 SNEGSKA (reference sequence). This CDR3 is 14 amino acids long. Germline trimming cut 5 bases from V and 3 bases from J; bases unmatched to any gene: 7. The CDR3 region has the DNA TGCAGTGCTTCCCGGGACAGACTCTACAATGAGCAGTTCTTC. Residues: CSASRDRLYNEQFF.

This clonotype was counted many times. The rearrangement joins TRBV12-3 or TRBV12-4 to TRBJ2-1; 13 nucleotides agree with TRBD2. The CDR3 is 17 amino acids. V dropped 6 bases and J dropped 4; count of bases not matched to a gene: 9. The CDR3 loop is CASRKTSGGRGYNEQFF. The CDR3 DNA reads TGTGCCAGCAGGAAGACTAGCGGGGGGCGCGGATACAATGAGCAGTTCTTC.

V usage is TRBV6-1 and J usage is TRBJ2-5; TRBD1 matches 8 bases. Germline CDR1 and CDR2: MNHNS and SASEGT. The CDR3 sequence is 15 residues long. The trim removed 3 bases at V and 1 base at J, leaving 4 bases unmatched. The CDR3 reads CASSDQTGAQETQYF. The CDR3 DNA reads as TGTGCCAGCAGTGACCAGACAGGGGCCCAAGAGACCCAGTACTTC.

The V gene is TRBV24-1, the J gene TRBJ2-2, with 7 bases lining up with TRBD1. V was clipped by 5 bases and J by 6 bases; unmatched bases: 2. The CDR3 spans 13 residues. Germline V gene data show CDR1 as KGHDR and CDR2 as SFDVKD. The CDR3 coding sequence is TGTGCCACCAGTGGACAGGGTCCCGGGGAGCTGTTTTTT. Protein: CATSGQGPGELFF.

This chain links TRBV20-1 with TRBJ2-1; possibly TRBD2 for D (6 bases). CDR1 DFQATT and CDR2 SNEGSKA come from the germline V gene (reference sequence). The V end was cut by 5 bases, the J end by 3 bases, with 14 bases between. The CDR3 sequence is 14 residues long. Here the CDR3 reads CSAPRLDSYNEQFF. The CDR3 DNA sequence: TGCAGTGCTCCCCGACTAGATAGCTACAATGAGCAGTTCTTC.